A single sample is the source of the 25 T cell receptor beta chains below, sequenced in a study of blood T cell repertoires in COVID-19. Method: immunoSEQ multiplex PCR; TCRdb's copy keeps in-frame clones and lacks some. The profile covers approximately 68,000 clones, with about 81% appearing a single time and over 8.5% taken by the ten largest. Material: peripheral blood. The receptors come from a human donor in a cohort sampled during active COVID-19.

The CDR3 loop reads CASSLIDTQYF. The DNA for the CDR3 is TGTGCCAGCAGTTTAATAGATACGCAGTATTTT. V usage is TRBV6-5 and J usage is TRBJ2-3, with unresolved D. Trimming cost V 4 bases and J 5 bases, with 4 bases left between them. The length of the CDR3 is 11 residues. The germline gives CDR1 MNHEY, CDR2 SVGAGI.

This rearrangement joins TRBV2 to TRBJ1-4, with TRBD1 matching 12 bases. CDR1 and CDR2 from the germline V gene are SNHLY and FYNNEI. This CDR3 is built from 16 residues. The trim removed 2 bases at V and 8 bases at J, leaving 6 bases unmatched. CDR3 amino acids: CASSELGQGASEKLFF. CDR3 bases: TGTGCCAGCAGTGAATTGGGACAGGGGGCTTCGGAAAAACTGTTTTTT. Full variable domain (missing parts from reference TRBV2 and TRBJ1-4): EPEVTQTPSHQVTQMGQEVILRCVPISNHLYFYWYRQILGQKVEFLVSFYNNEISEKSEIFDDQFSVERPDGSNFTLKIRSTKLEDSAMYFCASSELGQGASEKLFFGSGTQLSVL.

This clone was seen just once. At one end the junction does not follow the germline gene, possibly because of a read error. The V gene is TRBV2, the J gene TRBJ1-4; 7 nucleotides align to TRBD1. Per the germline V gene, CDR1 is SNHLY and CDR2 is FYNNEI. CDR3 length: 15 amino acids. CDR3 bases: TGTGCCAGCAGGGAAGGACAGGCAACTAATGAAAAACTGTTTTTT. Translating gives CASREGQATNEKLFF.

This chain uses TRBV5-1 with TRBJ1-1, with TRBD1 identical over 9 bases. The CDR3 is 15 residues long. CDR1 is SGHRS, CDR2 YFSETQ, per germline. Trimming took 4 bases from V and 1 from J; bases not matched to a gene: 5. CDR3 nucleotides: TGCGCCAGCAGCCCTTGGACAGGGGAGAACACTGAAGCTTTCTTT. Protein sequence: CASSPWTGENTEAFF.

The chain is built from TRBV19 and TRBJ1-4; D not resolved. CDR1 is LNHDA and CDR2 is SQIVND in the germline V gene (reference sequence). V was trimmed by 1 base and J by 2 bases, leaving 14 bases between them. This CDR3 is built from 17 residues. CDR3 nucleotides: TGTGCCAGTAGTATAGGGTACGGAGGTGATACTAATGAAAAACTGTTTTTT. Protein sequence: CASSIGYGGDTNEKLFF.

This chain uses TRBV6-2 or TRBV6-3 with TRBJ1-5, with D possibly being TRBD1 (6 bases). CDR1 MNHEY and CDR2 SVGEGT come from the germline V gene. The length of the CDR3 is 19 residues. Trimming removed 3 bases at V and 7 bases at J, with 28 bases between. The DNA for the CDR3 is TGTGCCAGCAGTTATAAGTGGACAGTTCGCCGGAAAGAATTGCAGCCCCAGCATTTT. This codes for CASSYKWTVRRKELQPQHF.

The chain carries TRBV21-1 and TRBJ2-7; the table's D gene call, TRBD2, was not cross checked with the DNA. TRBV21-1 is recorded as a pseudogene. The CDR3 loop spans 12 amino acids. For the CDR3, the DNA is TGTGCCATCCTGGGGGGGTCCTACGAGCAGTACTTC. This translates into CAILGGSYEQYF.

The CDR3 loop reads CASSPRDTGETQYF. For the CDR3, the DNA is TGCGCCAGCAGCCCCAGGGACACAGGAGAGACCCAGTACTTC. This rearrangement joins TRBV4-1 to TRBJ2-5; the D gene is possibly TRBD1 (6 bases). V was shortened by 4 bases and J by 4 bases, with 13 bases between the two germline ends. Germline lookup yields CDR1 MGHRA and CDR2 YSYEKL. The CDR3 has 14 amino acids.

The chain links TRBV3-1 (or the pseudogene TRBV3-2) to TRBJ1-1, with 9 positions matching TRBD1. The germline gives CDR1 LGHDT, CDR2 YNNKEL (reference sequence). Trimming took 0 bases from V and 11 from J; bases not matched to a gene: 13. The length of the CDR3 is 16 residues. CDR3 DNA sequence: TGTGCCAGCAGCCAAGATCACCCCGGGACAGGGCTTTGGGCTTTCTTT. Translating it yields CASSQDHPGTGLWAFF.

This chain joins TRBV18 and TRBJ2-3; TRBD2 matches at 10 bases. Per the germline V gene, CDR1 is KGHSH and CDR2 is LQKENI. The J segment lost 0 bases and the V segment lost 3 bases, leaving 6 bases of the junction unmatched. This CDR3 has 17 amino acids. The CDR3 here is CASSPRTSGPSTDTQYF. CDR3 nucleotide sequence: TGTGCCAGCTCACCTAGGACTAGCGGCCCTAGCACAGATACGCAGTATTTT. Full variable domain (rest looked up from reference TRBV18 and TRBJ2-3): NAGVMQNPRHLVRRRGQEARLRCSPMKGHSHVYWYRQLPEEGLKFMVYLQKENIIDESGMPKERFSAEFPKEGPSILRIQQVVRGDSAAYFCASSPRTSGPSTDTQYFGPGTRLTVL.

V and J are TRBV5-1 and TRBJ2-3; 11 bases line up with TRBD2. From germline, CDR1 is SGHRS and CDR2 YFSETQ. The V and J ends lost 0 bases and 4 bases, in that order; junction bases with no gene match: 10. This CDR3 region has 18 residues. The CDR3 here is CASSLGASGRRFADTQYF. In DNA, the CDR3 is TGCGCCAGCAGCTTGGGGGCTAGCGGGAGGCGTTTCGCAGATACGCAGTATTTT.

The CDR3 reads CASSYSGSTGPYEQYF. The DNA of the CDR3 is TGTGCCAGCAGTTACTCGGGTTCAACAGGTCCCTACGAGCAGTACTTC. V usage is TRBV6-5 and J usage is TRBJ2-7; D is perhaps TRBD1 (5 bases). Trimming pared 0 bases from V and 2 bases from J, leaving 14 bases between. Germline assignment: CDR1 MNHEY and CDR2 SVGAGI. The CDR3 has 16 residues.

Worth noting for this clone: Because the CDR3's place on the DNA is in doubt, the DNA is left out and the CDR3 is given as listed by TCRdb. The CDR3: CASSFFGQGNQPQHF. This chain uses TRBV28 with TRBJ1-5; TRBD1, the table's D call, lacks a check against the DNA. CDR1 and CDR2 (germline): MDHEN, SYDVKM. From its first to its last residue, the CDR3 has 15 amino acids.

V and J are TRBV12-3 or TRBV12-4 and TRBJ1-5; maybe TRBD1 (6 bases). With 8 bases removed from V and 3 bases from J, the gap between germline ends came to 11 bases. This CDR3 contains 13 residues. The CDR3 nucleotides read TGTGCCAGCCAAGGGGGATTCAATCAGCCCCAGCATTTT. It codes for CASQGGFNQPQHF.

The rearrangement links TRBV10-3 to TRBJ1-3; D is uncertain. Germline CDR1 is ENHRY and CDR2 is SYGVKD. V lost 0 bases and J lost 6, with 3 bases in between. The length of the CDR3 is 12 residues. CDR3 loop: CAISESLNTIYF. The CDR3, as DNA: TGTGCCATCAGTGAGTCCCTAAACACCATATATTTT.

The chain is built from TRBV5-1 and TRBJ1-4, with a tentative D call TRBD1 (5 bases). V dropped 3 bases and J dropped 10 bases, with 25 bases sitting between them. The germline V gene encodes CDR1 SGHRS and CDR2 YFSETQ. The CDR3 contains 17 residues. This CDR3 is CASSWGPLGLSKPKLFF. The CDR3 nucleotides are TGCGCCAGCAGCTGGGGCCCTCTCGGCCTCTCGAAGCCAAAACTGTTTTTT.

V and J are TRBV29-1 and TRBJ2-2; no definite D call. Germline V gives CDR1 SQVTM, CDR2 ANQGSEA. Trimming pared 4 bases from V and 3 bases from J, leaving 9 bases between. This CDR3 is 13 amino acids long. CDR3 loop: CSVGKSYTGELFF. The CDR3 DNA reads TGCAGCGTTGGAAAAAGCTACACCGGGGAGCTGTTTTTT.

This clone has more than one count but fewer than ten. This chain links TRBV5-4 with TRBJ2-1, with TRBD1 as a possible D gene (6 bases). V lost 4 bases to trimming and J lost 4 bases, with 15 bases between them. The CDR3 loop spans 15 amino acids. CDR1 and CDR2 from the germline V gene are SGHNT and YYREEE (reference sequence). CDR3 in amino acids: CASSRTGTQYNEQFF. CDR3 nucleotides: TGTGCCAGCAGCCGGACCGGGACACAGTACAATGAGCAGTTCTTC.

This chain uses TRBV18 with TRBJ2-5; tentatively, D is TRBD1 (6 bases). This CDR3 has 14 residues. V lost 0 bases, J lost 3 bases, and 8 bases lay in between. The V gene's germline CDR1 is KGHSH and CDR2 LQKENI. The CDR3 DNA reads TGTGCCAGCTCACCACCGACAGGTGAAGAGACCCAGTACTTC. Translated, it gives CASSPPTGEETQYF.

The chain carries TRBV3-1 (or the pseudogene TRBV3-2) and TRBJ1-6; D not resolved. V lost 1 base to trimming and J lost 11 bases, with 15 bases between them. Germline CDR1 reads LGHDT; CDR2 reads YNNKEL (reference sequence). CDR3 size: 15 residues. DNA for the CDR3: TGTGCCAGCAGCCAAGGGCCGGGGAAATCAACACCCCTCCACTTT. Amino acids: CASSQGPGKSTPLHF.

The chain joins TRBV5-6 to TRBJ2-7; D may be TRBD2 (6 bases). Germline values: CDR1 SGHDT, CDR2 YYEEEE. The CDR3 consists of 13 residues. The V gene lost 2 bases and the J gene lost 1 base, with 7 bases spanning the gap. Here the CDR3 DNA reads TGTGCCAGCAGCTTTAGCGGTTCCTACGAGCAGTACTTC. It is translated as CASSFSGSYEQYF.

The chain employs TRBV2 and TRBJ2-5, with D possibly matching TRBD2 (5 bases). Germline lookup yields CDR1 SNHLY and CDR2 FYNNEI. The V end was cut by 6 bases, the J end by 5 bases, with 10 bases between. This CDR3 spans 12 amino acids. CDR3 nucleotides: TGTGCCAGCAGCCCGGGAATGGAGACCCAGTACTTC. As protein: CASSPGMETQYF.

This clone has just one count. V and J are TRBV27 and TRBJ1-2, with 9 positions matching TRBD1. Germline V gene data show CDR1 as MNHEY and CDR2 as SMNVEV (reference sequence). The CDR3 is 14 amino acids. Unmatched junction bases numbered 9, after V lost 4 bases and J lost 9 bases. For the CDR3, the DNA is TGTGCCAGCAGTTACGTACCGGGACAGGGAAGCTACACCTTC. Translation gives CASSYVPGQGSYTF.

This chain joins TRBV9 and TRBJ2-1; perhaps TRBD1 as D (6 bases). CDR3 size: 13 residues. Per the germline V gene, CDR1 is SGDLS and CDR2 is YYNGEE. V shed 2 bases and J shed 7 bases, with 10 bases lying between them. CDR3 in amino acids: CASSVPRGNEQFF. CDR3 nucleotide sequence: TGTGCCAGCAGCGTCCCCAGGGGTAATGAGCAGTTCTTC.

This chain joins TRBV28 and TRBJ1-3, with D maybe TRBD1 (5 bases). Trimming stripped 6 bases from V and 2 bases from J, with 17 bases between. The CDR3 is made up of 16 amino acids. Germline assignment: CDR1 MDHEN and CDR2 SYDVKM. The CDR3 coding sequence is TGTGCCAGCAGGAAACTTGACAGATCTGCTGGAAACACCATATATTTT. Protein: CASRKLDRSAGNTIYF.